The source of this TCR beta chain is a study of shared clonotypes between healthy human individuals. Investigators divided CD4+ cells into CD45RA+ naive and CD45RA-negative memory subsets. Clones were sequenced by immunoSEQ multiplex PCR, and TCRdb holds only the in-frame ones, with some missing. Of 330,000 or so clones in the sample, around 72% were seen once. The V gene's germline CDR1 is MDHEN and CDR2 SYDVKM. Trimming took 6 bases from V and 11 from J, leaving 13 bases between them. The length of the CDR3 is 11 residues. The gene calls are TRBV28 and TRBJ1-1; D not certain. Source material: memory CD4+ T cells sorted from blood. The sample's subset: CD45RA-negative fraction. This clonotype was sampled from a man younger than 40 in good health. Here the CDR3 DNA reads TGTGCCAGCAGGGCCAACCGGCGCGCTTTCTTT. This encodes CASRANRRAFF.